A selection of T cell receptor beta chains follows, all from one sample in a study of blood T cell repertoires in COVID-19. The method was immunoSEQ multiplex PCR; TCRdb's version includes in-frame clones alone and lacks a portion of them. Of about 210,000 clones listed, about 87% are singletons. The specimen was peripheral blood. These receptors all stem from a man between 65 and 80 years old with acute or convalescent COVID-19. Both conserved end residues are part of each CDR3. A D gene is named only where the DNA matches it firmly. Size tells how often a clone was seen (once, few, many) or the class of an expanded clone, and some rows leave it out.

size,J,D,V,DNA,CDR3
NA,TRBJ2-7,TRBD1,TRBV5-1,TGCGCCAGCAGCGTGTCCAGGGGGCGTTACGAGCAGTACTTC,CASSVSRGRYEQYF
NA,TRBJ2-3,NA,TRBV11-2,TGTGCCAGCAGCTTCCACTCATCTAGCACAGATACGCAGTATTTT,CASSFHSSSTDTQYF
NA,TRBJ1-1,NA,TRBV4-2,TGTGCCAGCAGCCAGAGGAGGGACACTGAAGCTTTCTTT,CASSQRRDTEAFF
NA,TRBJ2-6,TRBD1,TRBV19,TGTGCCAGTAGCCGGACAGGGATCCCAACTGGGGCCAACGTCCTGACTTTC,CASSRTGIPTGANVLTF
NA,TRBJ2-3,TRBD2,TRBV4-1,TGCGCCAGCAGCCAAGATGCGGGCCTAGCGGGACGTCTGAGCACAGATACGCAGTATTTT,CASSQDAGLAGRLSTDTQYF
NA,TRBJ2-7,NA,TRBV27,TGTGCCAGCAGTTTATCTGTCAAGGGGGACGAGCAGTACTTC,CASSLSVKGDEQYF
NA,TRBJ1-4,NA,TRBV7-9,TGTGCCAGCAGCTTAGTTGTGACGGGTGGGGAAAAACTGTTTTTT,CASSLVVTGGEKLFF
once,TRBJ2-7,TRBD2,TRBV6-5,TGTGCCAGCAGGGGACTATCATGGGGGGGCTACGAGCAGTACTTC,CASRGLSWGGYEQYF
NA,TRBJ2-1,TRBD2,TRBV11-2,TGTGCCAGCAGCCCGCTGGCGGGAGGGTACAATGAGCAGTTCTTC,CASSPLAGGYNEQFF
NA,TRBJ2-5,NA,TRBV19,TGTGCCAGTAGTATAGATTGGCCAGCGCTCCAAGAGACCCAGTACTTC,CASSIDWPALQETQYF
NA,TRBJ2-1,TRBD2,TRBV7-9,TGTGCCAGCAGCCGAGTCGGGGGGGCCTTACTGATGAATGAGCAGTTCTTC,CASSRVGGALLMNEQFF
NA,TRBJ2-7,NA,TRBV2,TGTGCCAGCAGTGAAAACCTATCCTACGAGCAGTACTTC,CASSENLSYEQYF
NA,TRBJ2-6,TRBD1,TRBV28,TGTGCCAGCAGCAGGACAGGGGCTGGGGCCAACGTCCTGACTTTC,CASSRTGAGANVLTF
NA,TRBJ2-7,TRBD1,TRBV2,TGTGCCAGCAGTAAATATAGACAGGGCCACGAGCAGTACTTC,CASSKYRQGHEQYF
once,TRBJ2-2,NA,TRBV7-2,TGTGCCAGCAGTCGTTTTAGAAACGGGGAGCTGTTTTTT,CASSRFRNGELFF
NA,TRBJ1-2,NA,TRBV7-6,TGTGCCAGCAGCTCGATCGCATTCAAGGACAGTTCTAACTATGGCTACACCTTC,CASSSIAFKDSSNYGYTF
NA,TRBJ2-1,TRBD2,TRBV2,TGTGCCAGCGCTACGGGACTAGCGGCGGAGCAGTTCTTC,CASATGLAAEQFF
NA,TRBJ1-2,NA,TRBV6-5,TGTGCCAGCTTACGGGAAAACTTGAGCTATGGCTACACCTTC,CASLRENLSYGYTF
NA,TRBJ2-1,TRBD2,TRBV7-2,TGTGCCAGCAGACGGGGACTAGCGAACAATGAGCAGTTCTTC,CASRRGLANNEQFF
NA,TRBJ2-2,NA,TRBV11-2,TGTGCCAGCAGCCAACTTAGCGGAGCGAACACCGGGGAGCTGTTTTTT,CASSQLSGANTGELFF
NA,TRBJ1-5,NA,TRBV7-9,TGTGCCAGCAGCCAAGCTTATAGCAATCAGCCCCAGCATTTT,CASSQAYSNQPQHF
NA,TRBJ2-7,NA,TRBV6-5,TGTGCCAGCAGCTCCGAGCCGGCAAGCGGTTACGAGCAGTACTTC,CASSSEPASGYEQYF
once,TRBJ1-4,NA,TRBV5-8,TGTGCCAGCAGCCCCGAGAGGTTCCCTAATGAAAAACTGTTTTTT,CASSPERFPNEKLFF
NA,TRBJ2-7,TRBD2,TRBV7-2,TGTGCCAGCAGCCTTCGACTAGCGGCCTCCTACGAGCAGTACTTC,CASSLRLAASYEQYF
once,TRBJ2-5,TRBD1,TRBV19,TGTGCCAGTAGTATACTCCGGACAGGGGGTTTGGAGACCCAGTACTTC,CASSILRTGGLETQYF
NA,TRBJ1-6,TRBD1,TRBV6-2/TRBV6-3,TGTGCCAGCAGCCCTCAGGACAGGGTCAGGAGCTCCTATAATTCACCCCTCCACTTT,CASSPQDRVRSSYNSPLHF
NA,TRBJ2-2,NA,TRBV5-4,TGTGCCAGCAGCCCCACCGGGGGTCCCGCCGGGGAGCTGTTTTTT,CASSPTGGPAGELFF
once,TRBJ1-2,NA,TRBV18,TGTGCCAGCTCACCATATGTGCAGTCCGGCTACACCTTC,CASSPYVQSGYTF
NA,TRBJ1-2,NA,TRBV5-1,TGCGCCAGCAGCCCTTTACCAGGGATTAGTTATGGCTACACCTTC,CASSPLPGISYGYTF
NA,TRBJ2-5,NA,TRBV11-2,TGTGCCAGCAGCTCGGACAGAGAAGAGACCCAGTACTTC,CASSSDREETQYF
NA,TRBJ2-3,NA,TRBV5-5,TGTGCCAGCAGCTTGGCGGGTCGTGGGGATACGCAGTATTTT,CASSLAGRGDTQYF
NA,TRBJ2-6,NA,TRBV29-1,TGCAGCGTGAGAGAATCTGGGGCCAACGTCCTGACTTTC,CSVRESGANVLTF
NA,TRBJ2-4,TRBD2,TRBV18,TGTGCCAGCTCACCCGGGAGGGCGGGAAACATTCAGTACTTC,CASSPGRAGNIQYF
NA,TRBJ1-2,NA,TRBV28,TGTGCCAGCAGTCCGGGACTCTATGGCTACACCTTC,CASSPGLYGYTF
NA,TRBJ2-1,NA,TRBV7-9,TGTGCCAGCAGCTTAGATACGGGTTCCTACAATGAGCAGTTCTTC,CASSLDTGSYNEQFF
NA,TRBJ2-1,TRBD2,TRBV6-5,TGTGCCAGCAGTCCCGGGACTAGCGGAAACAATGAGCAGTTCTTC,CASSPGTSGNNEQFF
NA,TRBJ1-1,TRBD1,TRBV30,TGTGCCTGGAGTGCTAACTTGGACAGGCTGGAAAGCACTGAAGCTTTCTTT,CAWSANLDRLESTEAFF
NA,TRBJ1-2,NA,TRBV6-6,TGTGCCAGCAGTTACGACAGTAACTATGGCTACACCTTC,CASSYDSNYGYTF
NA,TRBJ1-2,TRBD1,TRBV4-2,TGTGCCAGCAGCCAAGATATAGTGGACAGGGGATGGTATGGCTACACCTTC,CASSQDIVDRGWYGYTF
NA,TRBJ1-4,NA,TRBV2,TGTGCCAGCAGTCTAGGACAGAATAATGAAAAACTGTTTTTT,CASSLGQNNEKLFF
once,TRBJ1-2,TRBD1,TRBV5-6,TGTGCCAGCAGCCGGGACAGGCCTACTTTACACTATGGCTACACCTTC,CASSRDRPTLHYGYTF
NA,TRBJ2-7,TRBD1,TRBV24-1,TGTGCCACCAGTGACCCGGGACAGGGCGGCGAGCAGTACTTC,CATSDPGQGGEQYF
few,TRBJ2-5,TRBD2,TRBV5-8,TGTGCCAGCAGTAGGGGACTAGCGGGAATAGAGACCCAGTACTTC,CASSRGLAGIETQYF
NA,TRBJ2-5,TRBD2,TRBV2,TGTGCCAGCAGCTTTAGCGGGAGGCCATGGGAGACCCAGTACTTC,CASSFSGRPWETQYF
NA,TRBJ1-2,TRBD1,TRBV30,TGTGCCTCCTATGGACAGGACTATGGCTACACCTTC,CASYGQDYGYTF
NA,TRBJ2-1,NA,TRBV7-2,TGTGCCAGCAGCTTAAAACAGGGTGAGCAGTTCTTC,CASSLKQGEQFF
NA,TRBJ2-3,NA,TRBV7-2,TGTGCCAGCAGCCCGCCAGGGGCGGGAGTGAAGACAGATACGCAGTATTTT,CASSPPGAGVKTDTQYF
NA,TRBJ2-5,NA,TRBV19,TGTGCCAGTGGGATTAGCGCAGAGACCCAGTACTTC,CASGISAETQYF
NA,TRBJ1-2,NA,TRBV6-4,TGTGCCAGCAGTGACTCTCGGGGTCCGAGGGGCTACACCTTC,CASSDSRGPRGYTF
NA,TRBJ2-7,TRBD1,TRBV4-3,TGCGCCAGCAGTTCTGACAGGGCCTCCTACGAGCAGTACTTC,CASSSDRASYEQYF
NA,TRBJ2-7,NA,TRBV7-8,TGTGCCAGCAGCTCAAGACAGGACAGCCCCCGGAGGAACGAGCAGTACTTC,CASSSRQDSPRRNEQYF
NA,TRBJ1-5,TRBD1,TRBV2,TGTGCCAGCAGTGATGGGACAGGCAATCAGCCCCAGCATTTT,CASSDGTGNQPQHF
NA,TRBJ2-3,TRBD1,TRBV7-9,TGTGCCAGCAGCTTAGGACAGGGGGAGACAGATACGCAGTATTTT,CASSLGQGETDTQYF
NA,TRBJ2-7,NA,TRBV10-3,TGTGCCATCAGGCAGGGGGGCGAGCAGTACTTC,CAIRQGGEQYF
NA,TRBJ2-1,NA,TRBV11-2,TGTGCCAGCAGCCGCAGGCGGGGATCCTCCTACAATGAGCAGTTCTTC,CASSRRRGSSYNEQFF
once,TRBJ1-6,TRBD1,TRBV27,TGTGCCAGCAGGAGTGGACAGGGAAATTCACCCCTCCACTTT,CASRSGQGNSPLHF
NA,TRBJ1-2,NA,TRBV3-1/TRBV3-2,TGTGCCAGCAGCCAAGAAGGGGCAGGGAGGGCCTATGGCTACACCTTC,CASSQEGAGRAYGYTF
once,TRBJ1-2,TRBD1,TRBV6-6,TGTGCCAGCAGCTCGGGACAGGGGCACTATGGCTACACCTTC,CASSSGQGHYGYTF
NA,TRBJ2-7,NA,TRBV5-1,TGCGCCAGCAGCTTGGGTGCCCGTCGGGTCGACGAGCAGTACTTC,CASSLGARRVDEQYF
NA,TRBJ2-2,TRBD2,TRBV7-3,TGTGCCAGCAGCTTAAGTCTAGCGGGAGCCGGGGAGCTGTTTTTT,CASSLSLAGAGELFF